This T cell receptor beta chain was recorded in a study of T cell responses to AZD1222 COVID-19 vaccine (dated by TCRdb to 2020 to 2022). Context from the whole study: TCR sequencing was performed for 233 trial participants, of whom 200 to 220 were given two doses of AZD1222 and approximately 26 were given two doses of MenACWY control vaccine. Trial participants were enrolled by age into subgroups of 18-55, 56-69 and 70-plus years, and roughly 150, 30 and 60 TCR-sequenced participants, respectively, were included in these subgroups.

Points on this clone: The specificity of this receptor is unknown. The sample holds no much larger clone one base away, and base qualities are not on file.

The CDR3 regions of human TCRbeta chains were analyzed by immunosequencing. Per the authors' processing: TCRs in the repertoires were matched against a reference library of SARS-CoV-2-specific TCRs that had been generated with the MIRA antigen-specificity platform. Breadth was defined as the fraction of unique TCRs that were SARS-CoV-2-associated, and depth was defined as the fraction of total T cells that were SARS-CoV-2-associated. Each spike-specific TCR was assigned to its reactive spike region and to a CD4 or CD8 class using the MIRA data. Log10-transformed breadth and depth values were compared by one-way ANOVA with Sidak's multiple comparisons tests. The immuneACCESS repertoire file appears here via TCRdb, limited to in-frame rearrangements. These files lack a portion of the clones; in checked studies, under half of the deficit traces to unresolved V genes, and the cause of the others is not known. D and trimming come from the DNA, and the V and J calls and clone size come from that table. This sample has some 150,000 clones in its table, and approximately 91% of those were observed once. Approximately 7% of the sample belongs to the ten largest clones.

The research as a whole found: The vaccine-associated CD4 TCRs covered the entire spike protein, and the dominant responses fell in regions 160-218 and 743-854. Because no day 14 peak-response samples were available, the repertoires could be characterized only after the peak T cell response. Participants were mostly white British and included more females than males, and it was suggested by the authors that clonal diversity may have been underestimated. Spike-specific TCR breadth and depth rose significantly after two AZD1222 doses compared with day 0 and with MenACWY recipients. Only five to seven AZD1222 recipients were SARS-CoV-2 seropositive at baseline, limiting conclusions about previously exposed vaccinees. Reportedly, close to half of the unique spike-specific TCRs recognized epitopes lying outside the regions that are mutated in the B.1.351 and B.1.1.7 variants. In the small 56-69-year group, the increase in depth fell short of significance, most likely because of low power.

The time point label, as the study defines it: sample from adult after SARS-CoV-2 infection, after symptom onset. A couple of convalescent COVID-19 patients, sampled after symptom onset from adults with prior SARS-CoV-2 infection, were also TCR-sequenced for comparison. For this chain, trimming is 8 bases at the V end and 7 bases at the J end, and the number of junction bases without a gene match is 8. Reading the germline V gene gives CDR1 MNHEY and CDR2 SVGAGI. From its cysteine to its phenylalanine, the CDR3 spans 14 amino acids. Only the CDR3 region is kept as DNA, spanning 42 bases read in frame from base 1.

The sequence was collected from an adult who had recovered from COVID-19. The chain is assembled from TRBV6-5 and TRBJ1-5; 10 nucleotides in the junction match TRBD1. The sequencing used peripheral blood, collected after recovery from COVID-19. The CDR3 region reads CASRRQGALQPQHF. The DNA is TGTGCCAGCCGCCGACAGGGGGCTTTGCAGCCCCAGCATTTT.